This T cell receptor (beta chain) was found in a study of cytomegalovirus exposure and HLA in healthy donors. Sequencing was performed with immunoSEQ multiplex PCR; in TCRdb, only in-frame clones are kept and a portion is missing. The sample lists approximately 180,000 clones, more than 75% occurring once. CDR3 length: 16 residues. The V and J ends lost 1 base and 2 bases, in that order; junction bases with no gene match: 8. Germline V lookup: CDR1 SEHNR, CDR2 FQNEAQ (reference sequence). The receptor was derived from a woman aged 18-30 years in good health and CMV-seronegative. Sequencing input: PBMCs. J is TRBJ2-7 and V is TRBV7-9, with 7 bases matching TRBD2. In nucleotides, the CDR3 is TGTGCCAGCAGCTTAGGACCGGGGAGGGTTACCTACGAGCAGTACTTC. Amino acids: CASSLGPGRVTYEQYF.